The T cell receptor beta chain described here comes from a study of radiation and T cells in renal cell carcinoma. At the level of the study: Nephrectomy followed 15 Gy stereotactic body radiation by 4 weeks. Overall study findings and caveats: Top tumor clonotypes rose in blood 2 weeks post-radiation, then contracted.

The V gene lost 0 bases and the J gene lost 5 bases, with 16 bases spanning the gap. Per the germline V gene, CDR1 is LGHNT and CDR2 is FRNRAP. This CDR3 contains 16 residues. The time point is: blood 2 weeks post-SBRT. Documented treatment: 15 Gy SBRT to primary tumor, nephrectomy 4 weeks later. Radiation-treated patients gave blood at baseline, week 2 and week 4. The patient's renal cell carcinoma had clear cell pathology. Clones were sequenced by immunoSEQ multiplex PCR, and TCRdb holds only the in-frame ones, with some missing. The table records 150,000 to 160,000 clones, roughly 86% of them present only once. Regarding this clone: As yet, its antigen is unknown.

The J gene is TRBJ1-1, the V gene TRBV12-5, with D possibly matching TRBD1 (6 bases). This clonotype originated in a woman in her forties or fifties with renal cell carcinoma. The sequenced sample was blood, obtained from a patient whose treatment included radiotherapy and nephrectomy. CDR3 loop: CASGLVLQGRGTEAFF. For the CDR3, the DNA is TGTGCTAGTGGTTTGGTCCTCCAGGGGCGAGGGACTGAAGCTTTCTTT.